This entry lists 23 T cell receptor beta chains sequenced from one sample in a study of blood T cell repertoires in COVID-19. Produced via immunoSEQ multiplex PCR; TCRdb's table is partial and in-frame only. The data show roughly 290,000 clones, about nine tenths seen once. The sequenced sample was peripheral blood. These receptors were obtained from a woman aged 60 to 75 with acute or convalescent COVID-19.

As DNA, the CDR3 is TGTGCCACTTTATCCGGGCAGGGTGACAATGAGCAGTTCTTC. Translated: CATLSGQGDNEQFF. V usage is TRBV7-2 and J usage is TRBJ2-1, with D tentatively TRBD1 (5 bases). Germline CDR1 reads SGHTA; CDR2 reads FQGNSA. V was pared by 10 bases and J by 5 bases, with 18 bases between. The CDR3 is 14 residues long.

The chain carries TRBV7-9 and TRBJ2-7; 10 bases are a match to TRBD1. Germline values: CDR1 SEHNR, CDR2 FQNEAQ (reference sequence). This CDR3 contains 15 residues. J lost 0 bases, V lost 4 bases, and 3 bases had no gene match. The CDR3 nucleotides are TGTGCCAGCAGCTCGGACAGGGGGATCTCCTACGAGCAGTACTTC. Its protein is CASSSDRGISYEQYF.

CDR3 sequence reads: CASSQRTVATPSPLHF. In nucleotides, the CDR3 is TGCGCCAGCAGCCAACGGACAGTAGCAACGCCCTCACCCCTCCACTTT. J is TRBJ1-6 and V is TRBV4-3, with D perhaps matching TRBD1 (6 bases). V lost 2 bases, J lost 10 bases, and 18 bases lay in between. The CDR3 contains 16 residues. CDR1 is LGHNA, CDR2 YSLEER, per germline.

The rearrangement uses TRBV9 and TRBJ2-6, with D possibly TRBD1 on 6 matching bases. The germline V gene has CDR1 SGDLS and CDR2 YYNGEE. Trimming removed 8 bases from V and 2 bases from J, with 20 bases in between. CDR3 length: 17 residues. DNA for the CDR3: TGTGCCAGTCAACAGGGTCCGAGTCTTGCTGGGGCCAACGTCCTGACTTTC. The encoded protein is CASQQGPSLAGANVLTF.

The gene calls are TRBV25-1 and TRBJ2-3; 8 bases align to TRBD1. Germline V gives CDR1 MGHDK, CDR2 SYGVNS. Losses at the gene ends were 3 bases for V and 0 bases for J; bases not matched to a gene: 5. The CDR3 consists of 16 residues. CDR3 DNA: TGTGCCAGCAGTGACGCCGGGACAGGTAGCACAGATACGCAGTATTTT. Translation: CASSDAGTGSTDTQYF.

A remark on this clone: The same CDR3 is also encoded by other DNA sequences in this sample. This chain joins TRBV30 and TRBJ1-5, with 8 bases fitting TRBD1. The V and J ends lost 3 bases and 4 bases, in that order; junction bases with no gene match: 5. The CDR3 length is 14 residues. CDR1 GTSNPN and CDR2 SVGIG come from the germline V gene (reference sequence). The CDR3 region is CAWSLDRGNQPQHF. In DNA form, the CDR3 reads TGTGCCTGGAGCCTTGACAGGGGAAATCAGCCCCAGCATTTT.

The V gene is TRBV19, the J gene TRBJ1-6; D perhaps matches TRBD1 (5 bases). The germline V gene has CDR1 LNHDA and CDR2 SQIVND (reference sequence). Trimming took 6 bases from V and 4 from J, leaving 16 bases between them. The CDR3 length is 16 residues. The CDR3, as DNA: TGTGCCAGTAGCCTAATAAGCGGGGCTTATAATTCACCCCTCCACTTT. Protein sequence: CASSLISGAYNSPLHF.

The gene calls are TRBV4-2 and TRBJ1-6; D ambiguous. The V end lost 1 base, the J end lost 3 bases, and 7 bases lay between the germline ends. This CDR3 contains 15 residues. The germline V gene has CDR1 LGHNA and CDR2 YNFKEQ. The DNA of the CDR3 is TGTGCCAGCAGCCAAGGACCGGGCTATAATTCACCCCTCCACTTT. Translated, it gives CASSQGPGYNSPLHF.

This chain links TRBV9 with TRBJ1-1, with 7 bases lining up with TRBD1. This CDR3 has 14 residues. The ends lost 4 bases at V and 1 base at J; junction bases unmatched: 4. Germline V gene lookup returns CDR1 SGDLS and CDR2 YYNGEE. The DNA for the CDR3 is TGTGCCAGCAGCAGGACAGGATGGAACACTGAAGCTTTCTTT. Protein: CASSRTGWNTEAFF. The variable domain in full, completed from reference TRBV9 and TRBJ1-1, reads DSGVTQTPKHLITATGQRVTLRCSPRSGDLSVYWYQQSLDQGLQFLIQYYNGEERAKGNILERFSAQQFPDLHSELNLSSLELGDSALYFCASSRTGWNTEAFFGQGTRLTVV.

The CDR3 bases are TGCGCCAGCACCCGGGACCTAGCGGCCCACAATGAGCAGTTCTTC. Its protein product is CASTRDLAAHNEQFF. This chain joins TRBV5-1 and TRBJ2-1; 7 positions match TRBD2. The CDR3 is 15 residues long. CDR1 is SGHRS, CDR2 YFSETQ, per germline. V was pared by 6 bases and J by 5 bases, with 11 bases of the junction left unmatched. The variable domain in full, with the rest retrieved from reference TRBV5-1 and TRBJ2-1, is KAGVTQTPRYLIKTRGQQVTLSCSPISGHRSVSWYQQTPGQGLQFLFEYFSETQRNKGNFPGRFSGRQFSNSRSEMNVSTLELGDSALYLCASTRDLAAHNEQFFGPGTRLTVL.

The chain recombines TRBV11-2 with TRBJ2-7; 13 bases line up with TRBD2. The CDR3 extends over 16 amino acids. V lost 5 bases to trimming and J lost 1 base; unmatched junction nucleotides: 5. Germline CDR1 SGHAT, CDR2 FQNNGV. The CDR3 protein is CASSPGLAGDSYEQYF. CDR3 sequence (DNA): TGTGCCAGCAGCCCTGGACTAGCGGGAGATTCCTACGAGCAGTACTTC.

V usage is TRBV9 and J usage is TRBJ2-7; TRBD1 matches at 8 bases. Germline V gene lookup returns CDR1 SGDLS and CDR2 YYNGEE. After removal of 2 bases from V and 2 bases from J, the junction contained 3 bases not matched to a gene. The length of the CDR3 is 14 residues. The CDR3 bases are TGTGCCAGCAGCGTCCGGGACAGGCCCTACGAGCAGTACTTC. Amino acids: CASSVRDRPYEQYF.

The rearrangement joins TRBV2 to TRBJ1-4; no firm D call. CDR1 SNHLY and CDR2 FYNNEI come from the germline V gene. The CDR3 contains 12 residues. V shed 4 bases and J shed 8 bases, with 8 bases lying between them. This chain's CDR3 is CASSVGGEKLFF. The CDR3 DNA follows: TGTGCCAGCAGTGTGGGAGGGGAAAAACTGTTTTTT.

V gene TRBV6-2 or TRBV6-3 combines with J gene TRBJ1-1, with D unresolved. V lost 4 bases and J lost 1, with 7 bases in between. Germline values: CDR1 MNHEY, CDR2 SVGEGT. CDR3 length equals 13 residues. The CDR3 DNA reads TGTGCCAGCAGTTCAGCGGAGAACACTGAAGCTTTCTTT. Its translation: CASSSAENTEAFF.

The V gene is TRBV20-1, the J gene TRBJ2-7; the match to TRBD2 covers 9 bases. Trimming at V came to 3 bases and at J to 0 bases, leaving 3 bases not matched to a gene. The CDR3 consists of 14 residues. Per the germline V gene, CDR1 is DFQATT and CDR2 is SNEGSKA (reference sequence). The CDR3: CSASYSGGSYEQYF. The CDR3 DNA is TGCAGTGCTAGTTATAGCGGGGGCTCCTACGAGCAGTACTTC.

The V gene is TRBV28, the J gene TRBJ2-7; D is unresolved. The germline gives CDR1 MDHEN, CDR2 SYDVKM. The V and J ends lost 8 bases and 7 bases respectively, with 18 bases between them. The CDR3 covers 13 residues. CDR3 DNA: TGTGCCAGCGCTACTTTAATAGCCCGGGAGCAGTACTTC. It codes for CASATLIAREQYF. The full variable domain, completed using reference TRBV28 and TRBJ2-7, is DVKVTQSSRYLVKRTGEKVFLECVQDMDHENMFWYRQDPGLGLRLIYFSYDVKMKEKGDIPEGYSVSREKKERFSLILESASTNQTSMYLCASATLIAREQYFGPGTRLTVT.

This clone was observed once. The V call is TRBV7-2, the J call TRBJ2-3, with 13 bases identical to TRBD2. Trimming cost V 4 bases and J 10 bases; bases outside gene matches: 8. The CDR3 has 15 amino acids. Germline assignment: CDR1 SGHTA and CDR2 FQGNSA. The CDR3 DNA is TGTGCCAGCAGCTCGACTAGCGGGGGGCTTAGCGCGCAGTATTTT. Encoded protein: CASSSTSGGLSAQYF.

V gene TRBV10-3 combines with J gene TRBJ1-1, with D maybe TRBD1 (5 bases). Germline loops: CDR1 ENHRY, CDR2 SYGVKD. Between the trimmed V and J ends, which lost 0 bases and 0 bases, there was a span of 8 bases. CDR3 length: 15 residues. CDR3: CAISESTVMNTEAFF. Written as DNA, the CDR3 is TGTGCCATCAGTGAGTCGACAGTGATGAACACTGAAGCTTTCTTT.

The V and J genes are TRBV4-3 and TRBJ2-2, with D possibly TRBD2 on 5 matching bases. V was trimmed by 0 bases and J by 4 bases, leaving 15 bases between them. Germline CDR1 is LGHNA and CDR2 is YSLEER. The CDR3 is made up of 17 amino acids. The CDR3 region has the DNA TGCGCCAGCAGCCAAGATCTTAGATTGGAGGTCACCGGGGAGCTGTTTTTT. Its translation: CASSQDLRLEVTGELFF.

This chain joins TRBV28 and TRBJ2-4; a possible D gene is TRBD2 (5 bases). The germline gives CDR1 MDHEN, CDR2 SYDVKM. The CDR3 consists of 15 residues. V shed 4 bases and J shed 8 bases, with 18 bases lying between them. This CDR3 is CASSSFGLEGDIQYF. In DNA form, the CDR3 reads TGTGCCAGCAGTTCATTTGGTCTAGAGGGTGACATTCAGTACTTC.

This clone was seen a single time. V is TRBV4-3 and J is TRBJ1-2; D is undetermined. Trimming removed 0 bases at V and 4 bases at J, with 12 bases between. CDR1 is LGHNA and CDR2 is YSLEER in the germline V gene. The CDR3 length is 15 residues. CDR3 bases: TGCGCCAGCAGCCAAGATAAACAGTGGATCTATGGCTACACCTTC. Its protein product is CASSQDKQWIYGYTF.

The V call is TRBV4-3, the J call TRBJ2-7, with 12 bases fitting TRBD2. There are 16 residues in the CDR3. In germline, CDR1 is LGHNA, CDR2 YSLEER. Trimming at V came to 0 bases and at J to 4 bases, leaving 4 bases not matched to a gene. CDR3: CASSQDPGTSGYEQYF. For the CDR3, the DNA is TGCGCCAGCAGCCAAGACCCCGGGACTAGCGGGTACGAGCAGTACTTC.

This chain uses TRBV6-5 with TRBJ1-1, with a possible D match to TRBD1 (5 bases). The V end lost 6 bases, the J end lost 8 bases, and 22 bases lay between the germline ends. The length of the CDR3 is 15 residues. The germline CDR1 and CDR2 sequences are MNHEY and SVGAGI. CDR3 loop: CASRDQRRGDGEAFF. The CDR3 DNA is TGTGCCAGCAGGGACCAGCGCCGGGGGGACGGGGAAGCTTTCTTT.